This T cell receptor (beta chain) was sequenced during a study of T cells in Graves' hyperthyroidism and ophthalmopathy. Notes on the study in general: For ophthalmopathy, model prediction preceded onset by a median roughly 6.3 months. Ophthalmopathy was separated from stable hyperthyroidism by a 13 V-J model.

This clonotype was seen a handful of times. Its antigen remains unidentified. This CDR3 is 15 amino acids long. V was clipped by 0 bases and J by 5 bases, with 13 bases between them. Looked up from germline, CDR1 is LNHDA and CDR2 is SQIVND (reference sequence). TCR beta CDR3 regions were amplified from RNA. An initial round of RT-PCR targeting the TCR CDR3 relied on the HTBI primer set. Using its own MiXCR run on the multiplex PCR reads, TCRdb lists one record per CDR3 protein. This table has more than 550,000 distinct CDR3 sequences, over 40% appearing once. Diagnostic assessment was based on clinical symptoms, serum thyroxine and TRAb, thyroid ultrasound and orbital computed tomography.

Sequenced sample: peripheral blood or thyroid tissue (not recorded which). The chain uses TRBV19 and TRBJ1-2; D gene unclear. The receptor was isolated from an adult man with Graves' disease, either hyperthyroidism or ophthalmopathy (not recorded which). CDR3 coding DNA: TGTGCCAGTAGTATAGAGCCTAGGACGGGTTATGGCTACACCTTC. The encoded protein is CASSIEPRTGYGYTF.